This TCR beta chain originates from a study of regulatory T cells in long-lasting Graves disease. Points on this clonotype: Its antigen is still unknown.

TCR beta libraries were built with iRepertoire HTBI primers and Arm-PCR of CDR3 regions. From the multiplex PCR reads, TCRdb called clonotypes with MiXCR, one entry per CDR3 protein. Of roughly 450,000 distinct CDR3 sequences listed, approximately 23% are singletons. The CDR3 totals 14 residues. Per germline, CDR1 SGDLS and CDR2 YYNGEE. After removal of 3 bases from V and 5 bases from J, the junction contained 3 bases not matched to a gene. Whole-study findings and limits: Patients with persistent disease shared some 2,900 public clonotypes, outpacing the 966 shared by new patients. Favoring TRBV28, TRBJ1-2 and TRBJ2-5 was a feature seen in persistent disease. Accuracy may have been reduced by the small sample size.

Time point indicated: persistent/refractory GD, antithyroid drugs over 5 years with positive TRAb. Extracted RNA from PBMCs served as the source of the TCR library. In this cohort, patients came from an endocrinology department located in Xi'an, China. This TCR was sampled from a female donor with Graves disease. Sample: peripheral blood mononuclear cells (PBMCs), taken when the disease was refractory, from a patient treated with antithyroid drugs. The V call is TRBV9, the J call TRBJ2-2, with 8 bases lining up with TRBD2. CDR3 region: CASSAASGTGELFF. The CDR3 DNA reads as TGTGCCAGCAGCGCGGCTAGCGGGACCGGGGAGCTGTTTTTT.